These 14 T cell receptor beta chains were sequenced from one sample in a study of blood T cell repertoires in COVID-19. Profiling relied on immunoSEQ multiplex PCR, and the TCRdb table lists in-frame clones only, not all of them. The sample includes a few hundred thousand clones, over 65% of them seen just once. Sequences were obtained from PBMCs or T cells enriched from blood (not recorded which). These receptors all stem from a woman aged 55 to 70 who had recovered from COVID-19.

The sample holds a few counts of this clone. The CDR3 loop is CASSSNTGTEETQYF. The CDR3 coding sequence is TGTGCCAGCAGCTCAAATACGGGGACAGAAGAGACCCAGTACTTC. This sequence joins TRBV7-7 and TRBJ2-5; TRBD1 aligns across 7 bases. This CDR3 is 15 amino acids long. Germline V gives CDR1 SSHAT, CDR2 FNYEAQ (reference sequence). Trimming cost V 4 bases and J 3 bases; bases outside gene matches: 8.

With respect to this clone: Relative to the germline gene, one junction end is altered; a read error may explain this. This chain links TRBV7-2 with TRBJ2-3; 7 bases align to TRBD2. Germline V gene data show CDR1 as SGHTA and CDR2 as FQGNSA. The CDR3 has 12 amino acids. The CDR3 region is CPGREFTDTQYF. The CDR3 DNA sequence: TGCCCTGGGCGGGAGTTTACAGATACGCAGTATTTT. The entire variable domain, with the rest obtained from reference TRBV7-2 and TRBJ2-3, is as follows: GAGVSQSPSNKVTEKGKDVELRCDPISGHTALYWYRQSLGQGLEFLIYFQGNSAPDKSGLPSDRFSAERTGGSVSTLTIQRTQQEDSAVYLCPGREFTDTQYFGPGTRLTVL.

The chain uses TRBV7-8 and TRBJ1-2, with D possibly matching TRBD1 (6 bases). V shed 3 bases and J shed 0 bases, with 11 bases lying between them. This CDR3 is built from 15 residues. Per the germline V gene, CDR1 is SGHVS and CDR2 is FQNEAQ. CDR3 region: CASSFEGVSNYGYTF. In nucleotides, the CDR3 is TGTGCCAGCAGCTTCGAGGGGGTTTCTAACTATGGCTACACCTTC.

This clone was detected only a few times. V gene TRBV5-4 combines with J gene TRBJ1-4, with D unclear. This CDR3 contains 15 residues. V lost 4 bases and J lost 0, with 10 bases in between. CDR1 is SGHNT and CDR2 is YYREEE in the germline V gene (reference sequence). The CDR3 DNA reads TGTGCCAGCAGCCCCGACGCGGCAACTAATGAAAAACTGTTTTTT. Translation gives CASSPDAATNEKLFF.

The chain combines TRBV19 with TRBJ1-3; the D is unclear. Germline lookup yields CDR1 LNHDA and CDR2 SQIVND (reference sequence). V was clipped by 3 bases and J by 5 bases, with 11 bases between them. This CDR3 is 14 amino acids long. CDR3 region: CASSMGEGRNTIYF. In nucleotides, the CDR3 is TGTGCCAGTAGTATGGGCGAGGGCCGAAACACCATATATTTT.

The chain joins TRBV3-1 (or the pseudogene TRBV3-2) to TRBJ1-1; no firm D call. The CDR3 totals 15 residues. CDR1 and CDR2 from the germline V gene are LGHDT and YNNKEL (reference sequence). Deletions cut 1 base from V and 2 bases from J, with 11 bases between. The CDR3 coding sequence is TGTGCCAGCAGCCAAGGAGAGGGATTAAACACTGAAGCTTTCTTT. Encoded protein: CASSQGEGLNTEAFF.

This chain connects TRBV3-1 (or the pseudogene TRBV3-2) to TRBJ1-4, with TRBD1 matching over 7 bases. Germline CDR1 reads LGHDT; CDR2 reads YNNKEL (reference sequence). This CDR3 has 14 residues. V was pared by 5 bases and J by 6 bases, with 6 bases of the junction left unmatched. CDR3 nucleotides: TGTGCCAGCAGCAGGACAGGCGGGGATGAAAAACTGTTTTTT. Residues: CASSRTGGDEKLFF.

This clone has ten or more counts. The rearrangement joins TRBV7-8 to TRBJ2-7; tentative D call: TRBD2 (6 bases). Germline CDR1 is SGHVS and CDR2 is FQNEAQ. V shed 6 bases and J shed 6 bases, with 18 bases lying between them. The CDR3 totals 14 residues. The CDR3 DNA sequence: TGTGCCAGCAGTATTCCGGGAGAACCTTCCGAGCAGTACTTC. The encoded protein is CASSIPGEPSEQYF.

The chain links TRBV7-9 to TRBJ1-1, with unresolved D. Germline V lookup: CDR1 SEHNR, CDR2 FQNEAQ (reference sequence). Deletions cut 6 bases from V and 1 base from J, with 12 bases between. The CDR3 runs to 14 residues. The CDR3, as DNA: TGTGCCAGCAGTCCGCCACGAGAGAACACTGAAGCTTTCTTT. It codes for CASSPPRENTEAFF.

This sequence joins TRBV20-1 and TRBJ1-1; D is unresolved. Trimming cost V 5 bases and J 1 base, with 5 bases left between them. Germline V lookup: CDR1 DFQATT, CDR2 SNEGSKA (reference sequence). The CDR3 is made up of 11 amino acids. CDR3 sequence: CSAAGNTEAFF. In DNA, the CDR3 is TGCAGTGCTGCGGGGAACACTGAAGCTTTCTTT.

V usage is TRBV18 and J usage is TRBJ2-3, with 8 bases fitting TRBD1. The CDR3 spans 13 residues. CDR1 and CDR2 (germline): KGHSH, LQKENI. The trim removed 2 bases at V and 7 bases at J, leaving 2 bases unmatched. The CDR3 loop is CASSPGDRNTQYF. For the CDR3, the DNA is TGTGCCAGCTCACCAGGGGACAGGAATACGCAGTATTTT.

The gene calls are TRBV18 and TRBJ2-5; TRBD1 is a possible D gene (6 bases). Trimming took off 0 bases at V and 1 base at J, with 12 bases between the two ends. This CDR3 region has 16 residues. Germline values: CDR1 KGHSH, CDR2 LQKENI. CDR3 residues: CASSPPFRTVQETQYF. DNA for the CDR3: TGTGCCAGCTCACCACCATTCAGGACAGTCCAAGAGACCCAGTACTTC.

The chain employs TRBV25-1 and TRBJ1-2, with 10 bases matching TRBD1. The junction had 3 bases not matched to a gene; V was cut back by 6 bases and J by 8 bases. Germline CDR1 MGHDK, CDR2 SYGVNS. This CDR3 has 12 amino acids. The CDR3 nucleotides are TGTGCCAGCAGGACAGGGGGCTGGGGCTACACCTTC. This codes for CASRTGGWGYTF.

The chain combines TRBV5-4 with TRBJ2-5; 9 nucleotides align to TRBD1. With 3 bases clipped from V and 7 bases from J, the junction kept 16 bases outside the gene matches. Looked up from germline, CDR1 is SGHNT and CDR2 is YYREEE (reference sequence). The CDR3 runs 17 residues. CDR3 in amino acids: CASSYRQGVDPKATQYF. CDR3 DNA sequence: TGTGCCAGCAGCTACAGACAGGGGGTGGATCCGAAGGCGACCCAGTACTTC.